The 24 T cell receptor beta chains below come from one sample, sequenced in a study of CD4 and CD8 cells across lung adenocarcinoma regions. TCRdb recomputed calls from the PCR reads with MiXCR, one row per CDR3 protein. The table has about 20,000 distinct CDR3 sequences, roughly half seen once; the top ten hold approximately 26%. Sequencing used CD8+ T cells from the center of a lung tumor. The receptors here all came from a female donor with lung adenocarcinoma. The CD4 and CD8 labels of this study may be unreliable.

The V and J genes are TRBV6-1 and TRBJ1-1, with 8 bases matching TRBD1. The V and J ends lost 5 bases and 4 bases, in that order; junction bases with no gene match: 3. The CDR3 has 13 amino acids. Per the germline V gene, CDR1 is MNHNS and CDR2 is SASEGT. This CDR3 is CASSRGTGTEAFF. The CDR3 nucleotides read TGTGCCAGCAGTCGCGGGACAGGCACTGAAGCTTTCTTT.

About this clonotype itself: One end of the junction fails to match germline, which may point to a read error. CDR3 residues: CASRGAGGRDQETQYF. The CDR3 DNA reads TGTGCCAGCAGGGGGGCCGGGGGCCGGGACCAAGAGACGCAGTACTTC. The genes are TRBV27 and TRBJ2-5; possibly TRBD1 or TRBD2 for D (6 bases each). The CDR3 sequence is 16 residues long. The germline CDR1 and CDR2 sequences are MNHEY and SMNVEV (reference sequence).

The table lists this clonotype with a count of one. This rearrangement joins TRBV6-6 to TRBJ2-4; 7 bases align to TRBD1. The CDR3 is 13 residues long. CDR1 is MNHNY and CDR2 is SVGAGI in the germline V gene (reference sequence). This CDR3 is CVRGMRGKNIQYF. Written as DNA, the CDR3 is TGTGTCAGGGGGATGAGAGGCAAAAACATTCAGTACTTC.

About this clonotype: The junction departs from germline at one end; a sequencing error may be responsible. This chain links TRBV10-2 with TRBJ2-3; possibly TRBD1 for D (6 bases). This CDR3 has 14 residues. Germline V CDR1 and CDR2: WSHSY, SAAADI. Written as DNA, the CDR3 is TGCGCGGGCAAGCAGGCTGGGGGCACAGATGCGCAGTATTTT. This gives the protein CAGKQAGGTDAQYF.

The V and J genes are TRBV6-5 and TRBJ1-4; unclear D gene. The CDR3 is 14 amino acids. CDR1 is MNHEY, CDR2 SVGAGI, per germline. Between the trimmed V and J ends, which lost 0 bases and 12 bases, there was a span of 14 bases. The CDR3 DNA reads as TGTGCCAGCAGTTACTCTGGCATGACGCGTCAACTGTTTTTT. Translation gives CASSYSGMTRQLFF.

The chain employs TRBV6-1 and TRBJ2-3; the D gene could be TRBD1 or TRBD2 (5 bases each). The DNA end lines up better with TRBJ2-7; the J call may be wrong. CDR1 is MNHNS, CDR2 SASEGT, per germline. This CDR3 has 15 amino acids. In DNA, the CDR3 is TGTGCCAGCAGTGCGGGGCTGGGAGACAAAGATATGCAGTACTTC. It translates to CASSAGLGDKDMQYF.

About this clonotype itself: At one end the junction does not follow the germline gene, possibly because of a read error. J is TRBJ2-5 and V is TRBV11-1; D is possibly TRBD1 or TRBD2 (5 bases each). Germline CDR1 and CDR2: SGHAT and FQDESV (reference sequence). The CDR3 covers 16 residues. The CDR3 DNA follows: TGTGCCAGCAGGGGGCTCGCGGGCCGGAACCCAGAGACGCAGTACTTC. Translating gives CASRGLAGRNPETQYF. Drawing the rest from reference TRBV11-1 and TRBJ2-5, the complete variable domain is EAEVAQSPRYKITEKSQAVAFWCDPISGHATLYWYRQILGQGPELLVQFQDESVVDDSQLPKDRFSAERLKGVDSTLKIQPAELGDSAMYLCASRGLAGRNPETQYFGPGTRLLVL.

This clonotype was recorded many times. This chain uses TRBV6-5 with TRBJ1-1, with a weak D call TRBD1 (5 bases). This CDR3 region has 15 residues. Trimming took off 4 bases at V and 3 bases at J, with 15 bases between the two ends. Germline values: CDR1 MNHEY, CDR2 SVGAGI. As DNA, the CDR3 is TGTGCCAGCAGTTTAACCGAACCAGGGTACACTGAAGCTTTCTTT. Its protein is CASSLTEPGYTEAFF.

This clonotype was detected ten times or more. CDR3 DNA sequence: TGTGCCAGCACCATCATAGCGGGAGGGTACAATGAGCAGTTCTTC. This sequence encodes CASTIIAGGYNEQFF. The genes are TRBV27 and TRBJ2-1; TRBD2 matches 11 bases. V dropped 7 bases and J dropped 4; count of bases not matched to a gene: 6. The CDR3 is 15 amino acids. Germline V gene lookup returns CDR1 MNHEY and CDR2 SMNVEV (reference sequence).

The J gene is TRBJ2-5, the V gene TRBV10-1; tentatively, D is TRBD2 (5 bases). The CDR3 is 16 residues long. Trimming shortened V by 8 bases and J by 1 base, and 20 bases separated the two germline ends. Germline V lookup: CDR1 WNHNN, CDR2 SYGVQD (reference sequence). CDR3 bases: TGCGCCAGCGGGGAGACCCAGCGGCCAGTCCAAGAGACCCAGTACTTC. Translation gives CASGETQRPVQETQYF.

In the case of this clonotype: The junction departs from the called germline gene at one end, perhaps through a read error. The genes are TRBV27 and TRBJ2-1, with D perhaps matching TRBD1 (7 bases). The V gene's germline CDR1 is MNHEY and CDR2 SMNVEV (reference sequence). The CDR3 covers 16 residues. The CDR3 DNA reads as TGTGCCGGCCTGGGTCCGGGGGCTAGGGGGACAGATGAGCAGTTCTTT. As protein: CAGLGPGARGTDEQFF.

This clonotype was observed at least ten times. This chain uses TRBV5-1 with TRBJ2-3; D is possibly TRBD1 (6 bases). V was cut by 1 base and J by 3 bases, with 6 bases left in between. The CDR3 is 13 amino acids. Germline V gene sequence: CDR1 SGHRS, CDR2 YFSETQ. CDR3 sequence reads: CASSLTGTDTQYF. CDR3 bases: TGCGCCAGCAGCTTGACAGGGACAGATACGCAGTATTTT.

This clonotype has only one observation. This sequence joins TRBV11-2 and TRBJ2-5; the D gene is possibly TRBD2 (7 bases). Deletions cut 8 bases from V and 4 bases from J, with 23 bases between. CDR3 length: 16 amino acids. Germline V gene sequence: CDR1 SGHAT, CDR2 FQNNGV. The CDR3 coding sequence is TGTGCCAGCGGGGGGGGGGGGGGCCGTGGCCGAGAGACCCAGTACTTC. Protein sequence: CASGGGGGRGRETQYF.

The sample holds one count of this clonotype. The J gene is TRBJ2-1, the V gene TRBV6-5; TRBD2 matches at 12 bases. V trimming: 0 bases; J trimming: 7 bases; junction bases outside the gene matches: 16. This CDR3 spans 20 amino acids. Germline values: CDR1 MNHEY, CDR2 SVGAGI. CDR3 in amino acids: CASSYSIVGTSGRRKNEQFF. DNA for the CDR3: TGTGCCAGCAGTTACTCGATAGTAGGAACTAGCGGGAGGAGGAAAAATGAGCAGTTCTTC.

The V and J genes are TRBV6-1 and TRBJ2-3; a possible D gene is TRBD1 (6 bases). The J call is uncertain, as TRBJ2-7 better fits the DNA end. This CDR3 is built from 15 residues. Germline CDR1 and CDR2: MNHNS and SASEGT. CDR3 loop: CASSAGLGATNTQYF. CDR3 DNA: TGTGCCAGCAGTGCGGGGCTGGGGGCCACAAACACGCAGTACTTC.

V is TRBV6-1 and J is TRBJ2-2; no clear D gene. This CDR3 has 13 residues. With 4 bases removed from V and 7 bases from J, the gap between germline ends came to 10 bases. Germline V lookup: CDR1 MNHNS, CDR2 SASEGT. In nucleotides, the CDR3 is TGTGCCAGCAGTGCGGGTCGTAGCGGGGAGCTGTTTTTT. As protein: CASSAGRSGELFF.

This chain uses TRBV6-5 with TRBJ2-7; D might be TRBD1 or TRBD2, each matching 5 bases. The V gene lost 2 bases and the J gene lost 2 bases, with 10 bases spanning the gap. The CDR3 runs 14 residues. Germline V lookup: CDR1 MNHEY, CDR2 SVGAGI. DNA of the CDR3: TGTGCCAGCAGTTACCGGGACGCTGCCTACGAGCAGTACTTC. Translation gives CASSYRDAAYEQYF.

As concerns this clonotype: A junction end diverges from the germline sequence, so it may reflect a read error. This chain uses TRBV27 with TRBJ2-4; D possibly matches TRBD1 or TRBD2 (5 bases each). The CDR3 sequence is 15 residues long. The germline gives CDR1 MNHEY, CDR2 SMNVEV (reference sequence). CDR3 residues: CARGPGTGGKNTQYF. CDR3 DNA sequence: TGTGCCCGCGGTCCGGGGACGGGTGGCAAAAACACTCAGTACTTC.

The CDR3 protein is CATKVPGQGNIQTF. The CDR3 region has the DNA TGTGCCACCAAGGTCCCGGGACAGGGCAACATCCAGACTTTC. V usage is TRBV6-1 and J usage is TRBJ2-6; 9 nucleotides match TRBD1. The CDR3 is 14 residues long. In germline, CDR1 is MNHNS, CDR2 SASEGT. With 10 bases clipped from V and 18 bases from J, the junction kept 19 bases outside the gene matches.

V gene TRBV6-1 combines with J gene TRBJ2-4; D tentatively fits TRBD1 or TRBD2 (6 bases each). Trimming took off 10 bases at V and 13 bases at J, with 23 bases between the two ends. Germline CDR1 MNHNS, CDR2 SASEGT. This CDR3 contains 13 residues. The CDR3 DNA is TGTGCCACGGGGCCGGGGGCCAAAGACACGCAGTACTTC. It translates to CATGPGAKDTQYF.

Concerning this clonotype: The junction shows a germline mismatch at one end, possibly a read error. The V gene is TRBV12-3 or TRBV12-4, the J gene TRBJ2-3; D not resolved. This CDR3 comprises 13 residues. CDR3 sequence reads: CVSSLKGKDMQYF. CDR3 DNA sequence: TGTGTCAGCAGTCTGAAAGGCAAAGACATGCAGTATTTT.

This sequence joins TRBV11-1 and TRBJ2-5; 10 nucleotides align to TRBD2. The CDR3 has 15 residues. The V and J ends lost 4 bases and 3 bases, in that order; junction bases with no gene match: 5. Germline loops: CDR1 SGHAT, CDR2 FQDESV (reference sequence). DNA of the CDR3: TGTGCCAGCAGCTACCTCCTAGCGGGAGAAGAGACCCAGTACTTC. This sequence encodes CASSYLLAGEETQYF.

This clonotype came up once. Sequence at one end of the junction differs from germline and may be a read error. CDR3: CAGIGGPDQDTQYF. The CDR3, as DNA: TGTGCGGGCATCGGGGGACCGGACCAAGATACGCAGTATTTC. This chain connects TRBV6-1 to TRBJ2-3, with D perhaps TRBD2 (6 bases). Germline CDR1 is MNHNS and CDR2 is SASEGT. This CDR3 is built from 14 residues.

CDR3 sequence reads: CATSLGQGGGTQYF. Here the CDR3 DNA reads TGTGCCACCAGCCTCGGACAGGGCGGCGGGACCCAGTACTTC. The chain carries TRBV15 and TRBJ2-5, with 8 bases lining up with TRBD1. V was pared by 5 bases and J by 7 bases, with 9 bases of the junction left unmatched. Germline V gives CDR1 LNHNV, CDR2 YYDKDF (reference sequence). The CDR3 totals 14 residues. Drawing the rest from reference TRBV15 and TRBJ2-5, the complete variable domain is DAMVIQNPRYQVTQFGKPVTLSCSQTLNHNVMYWYQQKSSQAPKLLFHYYDKDFNNEADTPDNFQSRRPNTSFCFLDIRSPGLGDTAMYLCATSLGQGGGTQYFGPGTRLLVL.